This TCR beta chain was sequenced in a study of CD8+ T cells in alopecia areata (dated by TCRdb to 2017 to 2018). Turning to the overall study: The treated patients, all with moderate-to-severe alopecia areata, were enrolled in an open-label pilot trial of oral tofacitinib given at 5 to 10 mg twice daily. Clonality in the scalp was compared among normal scalp (n=4), patchy alopecia areata scalp (n=8), and alopecia totalis/universalis scalp (n=8). TCRbeta CDR3 regions were amplified by immunoSEQ multiplex PCR using 35 Vbeta forward and 13 Jbeta reverse primers. In humans, TCRbeta sequencing was performed on scalp tissue and on sorted CD4+ and CD8+ peripheral blood T cells from healthy controls and from patients with patchy or totalis/universalis alopecia areata. Tofacitinib was given for 6 to 18 months, followed by 6 months of follow-up off drug to assess delayed response and recurrence. RNA was obtained with the PAXgene miRNA kit for fixed scalp, the miRNeasy kit for PBMCs, and the RNeasy kit for mouse skin. The study used high-throughput TCRbeta sequencing to examine T cell clonal expansion in alopecia areata, in both the C3H/HeJ mouse model and human patients. Biopsies were taken from tofacitinib-treated patients at baseline and at 4 and 24 weeks of treatment, and a later scalp biopsy was taken in several of the tofacitinib-treated patients. Findings and caveats that apply to the study as a whole: Compared with mice, TCR sequences shared between patients were less clear, possibly partly because of HLA diversity across the patient population. Scalp TCR repertoire analysis is complicated because resident alphabeta T cells in normal human skin are also sequenced, whereas mouse skin is dominated by gammadelta T cells. Compared with normal scalp, lesional scalp had higher clonality and more expanded CD8+ clones, particularly in alopecia totalis/universalis, a pattern that suggests antigenic drive.

The germline V gene encodes CDR1 GTSNPN and CDR2 SVGIG (reference sequence). From the cysteine up to the phenylalanine, the CDR3 has a length of 12 residues. Only the CDR3 DNA stays, 36 bases, in frame from base 1. V is clipped by 2 bases and J by 2 bases, and the sequence between their germline boundaries is 6 bases long. Library preparation was by the immunoSEQ multiplex PCR assay. RNA was extracted from all samples and reverse transcribed into cDNA as template for TCR sequencing. SuperScript III was used for first-strand cDNA synthesis, primed with a 2:1 mix of oligo-dT and random hexamers. A synthetic immune receptor repertoire was used to gauge amplification bias, and whatever bias remained was removed computationally. In the paper's pipeline: Raw reads were preprocessed for error removal, and CDR3 was defined according to IMGT conventions as running from the conserved cysteine to phenylalanine. Clonality was computed as 1 minus the Shannon entropy, with the entropy normalized by log2 of the number of productive unique TCRs. Scalp TCRbeta sequences were cross-referenced with sorted blood CD4 and CD8 repertoires so that the CD4 or CD8 identity of scalp clones could be inferred. TCRdb carries this immuneACCESS record with in-frame sequences only. Its versions omit some clonotypes, under half of them owing to an unresolved V gene in the studies checked, with the rest unexplained. That table furnishes V, J and clone size, whereas the DNA furnished D and trimming. Across this sample there are roughly 150,000 clones, with less than 65% seen only once. The top ten clones comprise approximately 20% of the sample.

The sample's time point label is to be understood as: baseline before oral tofacitinib. From alopecia areata patients, peripheral blood was collected along with lesional scalp punch biopsies. PBMCs were isolated by density centrifugation and stained for CD3, CD4 and CD8, after which CD4+ and CD8+ T cells were sorted on a FACSAria. This clone came up once. It lacks a known antigen. No clone much larger than this one lies a single base away; base qualities are absent. The rearranged segments are TRBV30 and TRBJ1-1, with the identity of the D gene unclear. Here the sequenced sample was CD8+ T cells sorted from blood, taken at week 0. This clonotype was obtained from a human donor with alopecia areata. The DNA sequence is given as TGTGCCTGGAGTCAGATTAACACTGAAGCTTTCTTT. Its translation is CAWSQINTEAFF.